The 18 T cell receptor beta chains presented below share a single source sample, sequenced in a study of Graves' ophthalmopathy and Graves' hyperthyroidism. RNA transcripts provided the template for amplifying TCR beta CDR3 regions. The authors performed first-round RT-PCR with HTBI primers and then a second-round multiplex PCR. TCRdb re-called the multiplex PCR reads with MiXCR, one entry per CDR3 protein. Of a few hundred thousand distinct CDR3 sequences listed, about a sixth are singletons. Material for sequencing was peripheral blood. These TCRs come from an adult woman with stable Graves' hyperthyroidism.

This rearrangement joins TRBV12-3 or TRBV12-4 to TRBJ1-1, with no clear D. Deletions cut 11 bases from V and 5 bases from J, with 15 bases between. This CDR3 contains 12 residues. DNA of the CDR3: TGTGCCTCAAGGACTGCGTTAACTGAAGCTTTCTTT. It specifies CASRTALTEAFF.

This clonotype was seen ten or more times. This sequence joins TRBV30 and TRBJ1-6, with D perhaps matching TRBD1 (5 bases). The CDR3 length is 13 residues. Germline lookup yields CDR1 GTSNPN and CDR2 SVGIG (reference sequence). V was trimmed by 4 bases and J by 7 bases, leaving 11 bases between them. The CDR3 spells CAWTRRGNSPLHF. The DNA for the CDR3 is TGTGCCTGGACTAGAAGGGGCAATTCACCCCTCCACTTT.

Here the CDR3 reads CASSLVQTPGEQYF. The CDR3 nucleotides are TGCGCCAGCAGCTTGGTACAGACCCCGGGCGAGCAGTACTTC. The J gene is TRBJ2-7, the V gene TRBV5-1; no reliable D call. V was pared by 0 bases and J by 6 bases, with 13 bases between. Germline V CDR1 and CDR2: SGHRS, YFSETQ. This CDR3 is built from 14 residues.

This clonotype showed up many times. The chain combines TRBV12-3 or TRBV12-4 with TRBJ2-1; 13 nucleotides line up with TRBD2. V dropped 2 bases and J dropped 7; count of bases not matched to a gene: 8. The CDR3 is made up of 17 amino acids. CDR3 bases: TGTGCCAGCAGTTTAAGAACTAGCGGGAGGGCCGCGAATGAGCAGTTCTTC. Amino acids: CASSLRTSGRAANEQFF.

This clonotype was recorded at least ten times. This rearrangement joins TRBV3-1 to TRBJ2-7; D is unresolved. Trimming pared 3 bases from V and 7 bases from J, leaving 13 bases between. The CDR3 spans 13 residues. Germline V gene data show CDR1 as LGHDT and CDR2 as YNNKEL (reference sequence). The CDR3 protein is CASSQARVGEQYF. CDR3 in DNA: TGTGCCAGCAGCCAGGCCCGTGTTGGGGAGCAGTACTTC.

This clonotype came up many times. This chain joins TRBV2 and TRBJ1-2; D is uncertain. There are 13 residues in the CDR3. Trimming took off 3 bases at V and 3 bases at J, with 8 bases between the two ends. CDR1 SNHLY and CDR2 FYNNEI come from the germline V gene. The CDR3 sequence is CASSDWAYYGYTF. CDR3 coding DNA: TGTGCCAGCAGTGACTGGGCCTACTATGGCTACACCTTC.

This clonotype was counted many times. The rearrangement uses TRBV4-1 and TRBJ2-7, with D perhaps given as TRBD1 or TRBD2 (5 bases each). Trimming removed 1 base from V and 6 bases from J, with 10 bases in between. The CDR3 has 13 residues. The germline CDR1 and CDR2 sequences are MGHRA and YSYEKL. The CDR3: CASSQGSGSEQYF. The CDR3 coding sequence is TGCGCCAGCAGCCAAGGGTCAGGGAGCGAGCAGTACTTC.

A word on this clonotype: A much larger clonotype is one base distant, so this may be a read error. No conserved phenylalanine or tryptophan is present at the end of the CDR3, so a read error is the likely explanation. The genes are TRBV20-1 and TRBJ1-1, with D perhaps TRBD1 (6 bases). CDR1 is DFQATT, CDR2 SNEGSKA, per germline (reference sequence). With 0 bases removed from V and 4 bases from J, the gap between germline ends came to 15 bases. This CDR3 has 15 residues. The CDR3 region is CSARDLQGYGTEAFL. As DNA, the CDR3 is TGCAGTGCTAGAGATCTCCAGGGGTACGGCACTGAAGCTTTCCTT.

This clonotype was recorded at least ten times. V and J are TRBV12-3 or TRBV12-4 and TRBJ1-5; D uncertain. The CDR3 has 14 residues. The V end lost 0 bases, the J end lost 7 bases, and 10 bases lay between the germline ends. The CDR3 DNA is TGTGCCAGCAGTTTAGCGAGTTTCGGGCAGCCCCAGCATTTT. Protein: CASSLASFGQPQHF.

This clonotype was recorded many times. This chain's CDR3 is CATSRSLTDGRYEQYF. The CDR3 bases are TGTGCCACCAGCAGAAGCCTTACGGACGGTCGTTACGAGCAGTACTTC. The genes are TRBV15 and TRBJ2-7; D unclear. The V end lost 2 bases, the J end lost 4 bases, and 18 bases lay between the germline ends. The CDR3 covers 16 residues. CDR1 is LNHNV, CDR2 YYDKDF, per germline (reference sequence).

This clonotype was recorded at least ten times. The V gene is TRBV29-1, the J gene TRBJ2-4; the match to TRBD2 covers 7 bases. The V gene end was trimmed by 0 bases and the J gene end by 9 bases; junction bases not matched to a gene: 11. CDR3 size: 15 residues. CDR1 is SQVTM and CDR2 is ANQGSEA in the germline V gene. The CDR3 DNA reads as TGCAGCGTTGAAGATCTTAGTGGGGACTATGGCATTCAGTACTTC. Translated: CSVEDLSGDYGIQYF. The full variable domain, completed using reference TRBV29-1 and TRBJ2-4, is SAVISQKPSRDICQRGTSLTIQCQVDSQVTMMFWYRQQPGQSLTLIATANQGSEATYESGFVIDKFPISRPNLTFSTLTVSNMSPEDSSIYLCSVEDLSGDYGIQYFGAGTRLSVL.

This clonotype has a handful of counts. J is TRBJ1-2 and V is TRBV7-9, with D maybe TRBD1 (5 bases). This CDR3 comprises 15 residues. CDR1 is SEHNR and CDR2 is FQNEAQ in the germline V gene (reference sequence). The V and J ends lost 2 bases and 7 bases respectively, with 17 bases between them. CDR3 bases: TGTGCCAGCAGCTTACGGAATGGGGGGTTTGGTGGCTACACCTTC. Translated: CASSLRNGGFGGYTF.

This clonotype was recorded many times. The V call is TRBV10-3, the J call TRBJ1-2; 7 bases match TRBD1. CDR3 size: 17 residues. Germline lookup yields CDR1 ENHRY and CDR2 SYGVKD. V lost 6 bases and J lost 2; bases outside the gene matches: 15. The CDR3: CAIRYQPRQGVNYGYTF. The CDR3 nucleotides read TGTGCCATCAGATATCAACCTAGACAGGGAGTAAACTATGGCTACACCTTC.

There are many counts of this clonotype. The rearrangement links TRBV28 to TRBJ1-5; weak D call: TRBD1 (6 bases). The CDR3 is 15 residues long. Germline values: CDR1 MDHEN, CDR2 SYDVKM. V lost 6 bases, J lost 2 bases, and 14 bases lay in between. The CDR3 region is CASSPGGSGNQPQHF. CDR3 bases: TGTGCCAGCAGCCCGGGGGGCAGCGGCAATCAGCCCCAGCATTTT.

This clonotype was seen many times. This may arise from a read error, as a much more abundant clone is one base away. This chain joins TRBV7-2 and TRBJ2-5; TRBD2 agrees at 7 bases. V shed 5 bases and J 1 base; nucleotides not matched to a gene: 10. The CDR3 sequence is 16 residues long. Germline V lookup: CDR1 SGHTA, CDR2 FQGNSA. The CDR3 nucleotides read TGTGCCAGCAGCCTGCAGGCAGGGAGGGTCCAAGAGACCCAGTACTTC. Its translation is CASSLQAGRVQETQYF.

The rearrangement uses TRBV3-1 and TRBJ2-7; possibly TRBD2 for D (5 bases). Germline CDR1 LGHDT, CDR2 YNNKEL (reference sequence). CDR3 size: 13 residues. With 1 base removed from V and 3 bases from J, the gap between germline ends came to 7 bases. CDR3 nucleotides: TGTGCCAGCAGCCAAGCCGGGGTCTACGAGCAGTACTTC. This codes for CASSQAGVYEQYF.

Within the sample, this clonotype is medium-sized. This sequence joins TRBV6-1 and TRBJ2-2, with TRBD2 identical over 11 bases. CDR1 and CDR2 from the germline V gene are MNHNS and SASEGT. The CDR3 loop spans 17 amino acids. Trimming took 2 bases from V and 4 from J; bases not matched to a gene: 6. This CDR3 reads CASSEPFLAGGTGELFF. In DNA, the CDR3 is TGTGCCAGCAGTGAACCCTTCCTAGCGGGAGGCACCGGGGAGCTGTTTTTT.

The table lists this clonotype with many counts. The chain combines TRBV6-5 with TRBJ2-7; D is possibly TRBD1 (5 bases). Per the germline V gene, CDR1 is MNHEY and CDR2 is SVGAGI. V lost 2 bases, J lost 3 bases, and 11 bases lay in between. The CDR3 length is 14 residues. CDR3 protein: CASSYAGIGYEQYF. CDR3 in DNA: TGTGCCAGCAGTTACGCAGGGATAGGCTACGAGCAGTACTTC.